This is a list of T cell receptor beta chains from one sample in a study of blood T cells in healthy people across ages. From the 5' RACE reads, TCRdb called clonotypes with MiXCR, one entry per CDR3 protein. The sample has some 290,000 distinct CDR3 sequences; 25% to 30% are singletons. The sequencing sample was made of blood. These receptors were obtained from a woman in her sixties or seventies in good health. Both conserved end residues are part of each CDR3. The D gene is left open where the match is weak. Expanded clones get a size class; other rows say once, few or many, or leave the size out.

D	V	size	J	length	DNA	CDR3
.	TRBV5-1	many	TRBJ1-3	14	TGTGCCAGCAGCTTGGGGAGTTCTGGAAACACCATATATTTT	CASSLGSSGNTIYF
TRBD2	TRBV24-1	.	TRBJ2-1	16	TGTGCCACCAGTCTCTCCCGGGCGGGAGTGGTCTATGAGCAGTTCTTC	CATSLSRAGVVYEQFF
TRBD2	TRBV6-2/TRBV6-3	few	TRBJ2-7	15	TGTGCCAGCAATAGCGGGTCCCTTACCTCCTACGAGCAGTACTTC	CASNSGSLTSYEQYF
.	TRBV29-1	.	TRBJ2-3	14	TGCAGCGTTGAACAGGGACAATCCGGGGATACGCAGTATTTT	CSVEQGQSGDTQYF
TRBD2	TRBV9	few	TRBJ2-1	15	TGTGCCAGCAGCGTAGGGGGAGGGCCGTACAATGAGCAGTTCTTC	CASSVGGGPYNEQFF
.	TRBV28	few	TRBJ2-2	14	TGTGCCAGCAGATCATCGACGGGGCACCGGGAGCTGTTTTTT	CASRSSTGHRELFF
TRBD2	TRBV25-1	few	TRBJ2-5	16	TGTGCCAGCAGTGACTTCGGACTAGCGGGAGGAGAGACCCAGTACTTC	CASSDFGLAGGETQYF
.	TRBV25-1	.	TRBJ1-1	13	TGTGCCAGCAGTGTAACAGGGAGTACTGAAGCTTTCTTT	CASSVTGSTEAFF
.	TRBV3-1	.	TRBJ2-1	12	TGTGCCAGCAGCCAACGGGGGCCTGAGCAGTTCTTC	CASSQRGPEQFF
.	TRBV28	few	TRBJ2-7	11	TGTGCCAGCGGGAGCTTCTACGAGCAGTACTTC	CASGSFYEQYF
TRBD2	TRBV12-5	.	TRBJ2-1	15	TGTGCTAGTGGGCCGGGACTAGCGACATACAATGAGCAGTTCTTC	CASGPGLATYNEQFF
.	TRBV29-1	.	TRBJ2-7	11	TGCAGCGTTGCCGGTCCGGGGGAGCAGTACTTC	CSVAGPGEQYF
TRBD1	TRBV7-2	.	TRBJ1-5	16	TGTGCCAGCAGCTTAGCCGACAGGGAATGGGGTCAGCCCCAGCATTTT	CASSLADREWGQPQHF
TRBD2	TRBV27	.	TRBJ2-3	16	TGTGCCAGCAGTCCCACTAGCGGGAGGGTGACAGATACGCAGTATTTT	CASSPTSGRVTDTQYF
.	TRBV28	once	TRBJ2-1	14	TGTGCCAGCAGTTTCTTTAGGCTAACCGGGGAGCAGTTCTTC	CASSFFRLTGEQFF
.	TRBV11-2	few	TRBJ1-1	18	TGTGCCAGCAGCTTAGAAAAGGGGGTCGGTTTTAGGAACACTGAAGCTTTCTTT	CASSLEKGVGFRNTEAFF
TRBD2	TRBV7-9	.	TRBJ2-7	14	TGTGCCAGCAGCCCGGGAGGCGGGATGTACGAGCAGTACTTC	CASSPGGGMYEQYF
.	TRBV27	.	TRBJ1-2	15	TGTGCCAGCAGTTTATTAGAAGGGGGGTCTAGCGGCTACACCTTC	CASSLLEGGSSGYTF
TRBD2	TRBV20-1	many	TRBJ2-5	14	TGCAGTGCTGAACGGACTAGCGGGAAAGAGACCCAGTACTTC	CSAERTSGKETQYF
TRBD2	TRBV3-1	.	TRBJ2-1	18	TGTGCCAGCAGCCGGCTAGCGGGAGGGCCTTTAATACAATATGAGCAGTTCTTC	CASSRLAGGPLIQYEQFF
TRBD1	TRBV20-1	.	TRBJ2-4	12	TGCAGTGCTAGGGACAGGGGGGACATTCAATACTTC	CSARDRGDIQYF
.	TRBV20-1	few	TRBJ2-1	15	TGCAGTGCTAGAGTGCCTCGGGACACTGGCAATGAGCAGTTCTTC	CSARVPRDTGNEQFF
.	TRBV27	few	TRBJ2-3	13	TGTGCCAGCAGCCCCCTAACAAGTGATACGCAGTATTTT	CASSPLTSDTQYF
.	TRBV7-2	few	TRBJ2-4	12	TGTGCCAGCAGCTTAAACGAGGGATTTCAGTACTTC	CASSLNEGFQYF
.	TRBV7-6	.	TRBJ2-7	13	TGTGCCAGCAGCTGGACGCAGGGCGACGAGCAGTACTTC	CASSWTQGDEQYF
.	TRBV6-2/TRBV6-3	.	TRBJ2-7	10	TGTGCCAACAGTGGGAACGAGCAGTACTTC	CANSGNEQYF
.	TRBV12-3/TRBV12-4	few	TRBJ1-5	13	TGTACCAGCAGAAAGACTGGGAATCAGCCCCAGCATTTT	CTSRKTGNQPQHF
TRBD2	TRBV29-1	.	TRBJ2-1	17	TGCAGCGTGTTAGGTGGGACTAGCGGGGGGGTCTACAATGAGCAGTTCTTC	CSVLGGTSGGVYNEQFF
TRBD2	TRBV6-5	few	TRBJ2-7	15	TGTGCCAGCAGCTTGGGACTAGACGTAACCTACGAGCAGTACTTC	CASSLGLDVTYEQYF
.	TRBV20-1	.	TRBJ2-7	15	TGCAGTGCTAGGGGACATGGAGCGGACTCCTACGAGCAGTACTTC	CSARGHGADSYEQYF